This entry lists 6 T cell receptor beta chains sequenced from one sample in a study of T cell responses to AZD1222 COVID-19 vaccine. Only in-frame clones appear in the TCRdb table, and some are missing; sequencing was by immunoSEQ multiplex PCR. The table shows 150,000 or so clones, with around 90% occurring only once. Sequencing used peripheral blood, obtained 28 days after the second AZD1222 dose. These receptors were obtained from an adult who received the AZD1222 COVID-19 vaccine.

The chain employs TRBV7-9 and TRBJ1-3, with 8 bases that match TRBD1. CDR3 length: 16 amino acids. Germline lookup yields CDR1 SEHNR and CDR2 FQNEAQ (reference sequence). J lost 2 bases, V lost 1 base, and 4 bases had no gene match. CDR3 DNA: TGTGCCAGCAGCTTAGATCAGGGGGCAGCTGGAAACACCATATATTTT. Translated: CASSLDQGAAGNTIYF.

This clone was seen once. The rearrangement uses TRBV11-2 and TRBJ2-7; TRBD1 matches 7 bases. Germline loops: CDR1 SGHAT, CDR2 FQNNGV. The CDR3 consists of 14 residues. V shed 6 bases and J 4 bases; nucleotides not matched to a gene: 9. In DNA form, the CDR3 reads TGTGCCAGCAGGCCTCCCGGGACAGCATACGAGCAGTACTTC. Translated: CASRPPGTAYEQYF.

This chain connects TRBV5-4 to TRBJ2-5; the D gene is possibly TRBD2 (5 bases). Germline CDR1 is SGHNT and CDR2 is YYREEE (reference sequence). V lost 4 bases to trimming and J lost 0 bases, with 13 bases between them. This CDR3 contains 15 residues. For the CDR3, the DNA is TGTGCCAGCAGCCAGAAACCGGACTACCAAGAGACCCAGTACTTC. This encodes CASSQKPDYQETQYF.

This chain joins TRBV28 and TRBJ1-3, with a possible D match to TRBD1 (5 bases). The CDR3 is 14 residues long. The V gene's germline CDR1 is MDHEN and CDR2 SYDVKM. Trimming stripped 2 bases from V and 4 bases from J, with 9 bases between. DNA of the CDR3: TGTGCCAGCAGTTTAGGGGGAAACGGAAACACCATATATTTT. Residues: CASSLGGNGNTIYF. The whole variable domain, remainder taken from reference TRBV28 and TRBJ1-3, is DVKVTQSSRYLVKRTGEKVFLECVQDMDHENMFWYRQDPGLGLRLIYFSYDVKMKEKGDIPEGYSVSREKKERFSLILESASTNQTSMYLCASSLGGNGNTIYFGEGSWLTVV.

The chain's CDR3 is CASTGRFSGNTIYF. DNA for the CDR3: TGTGCCAGCACGGGCAGGTTCTCTGGAAACACCATATATTTT. The chain joins TRBV6-5 to TRBJ1-3; D is unresolved. The CDR3 has 14 amino acids. V lost 7 bases, J lost 0 bases, and 10 bases lay in between. The germline V gene has CDR1 MNHEY and CDR2 SVGAGI.

J is TRBJ1-2 and V is TRBV18; TRBD1 might be the D (5 bases). Germline CDR1 KGHSH, CDR2 LQKENI. Trimming took 3 bases from V and 4 from J, leaving 12 bases between them. The CDR3 totals 14 residues. CDR3 DNA sequence: TGTGCCAGCTCACCCGAGGGACTGGCCTATGGCTACACCTTC. It codes for CASSPEGLAYGYTF.